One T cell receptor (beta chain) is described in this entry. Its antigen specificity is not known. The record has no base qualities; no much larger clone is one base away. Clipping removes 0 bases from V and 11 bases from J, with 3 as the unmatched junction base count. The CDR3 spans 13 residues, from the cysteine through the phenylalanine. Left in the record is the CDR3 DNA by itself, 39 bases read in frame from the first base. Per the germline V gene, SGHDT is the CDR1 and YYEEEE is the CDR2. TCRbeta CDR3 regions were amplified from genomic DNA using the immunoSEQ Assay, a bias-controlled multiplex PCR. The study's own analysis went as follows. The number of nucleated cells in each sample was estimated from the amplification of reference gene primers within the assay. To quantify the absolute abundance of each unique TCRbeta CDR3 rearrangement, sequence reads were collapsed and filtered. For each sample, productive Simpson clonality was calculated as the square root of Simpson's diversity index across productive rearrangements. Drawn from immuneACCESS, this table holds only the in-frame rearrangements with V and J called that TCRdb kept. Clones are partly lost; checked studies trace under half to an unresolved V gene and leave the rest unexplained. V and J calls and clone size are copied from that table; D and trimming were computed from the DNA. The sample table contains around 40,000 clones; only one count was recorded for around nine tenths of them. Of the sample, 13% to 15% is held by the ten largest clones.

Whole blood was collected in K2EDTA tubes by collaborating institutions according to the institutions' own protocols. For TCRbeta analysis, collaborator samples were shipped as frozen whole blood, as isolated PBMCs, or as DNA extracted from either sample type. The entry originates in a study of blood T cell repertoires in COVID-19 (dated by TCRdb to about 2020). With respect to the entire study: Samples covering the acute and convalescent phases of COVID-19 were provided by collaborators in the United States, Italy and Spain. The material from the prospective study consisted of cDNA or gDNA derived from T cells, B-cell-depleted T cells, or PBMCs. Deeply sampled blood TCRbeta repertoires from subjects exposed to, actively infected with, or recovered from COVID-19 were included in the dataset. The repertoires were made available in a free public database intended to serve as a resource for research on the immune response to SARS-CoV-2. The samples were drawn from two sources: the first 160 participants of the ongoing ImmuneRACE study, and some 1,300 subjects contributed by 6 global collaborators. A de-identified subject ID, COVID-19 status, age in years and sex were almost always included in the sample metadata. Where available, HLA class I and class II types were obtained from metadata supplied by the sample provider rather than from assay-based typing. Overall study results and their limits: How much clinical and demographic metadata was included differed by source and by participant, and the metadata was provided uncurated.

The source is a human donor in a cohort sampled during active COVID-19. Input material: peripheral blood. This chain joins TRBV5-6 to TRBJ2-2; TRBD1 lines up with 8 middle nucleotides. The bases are TGTGCCAGCAGCTTGGGACAGGGGATTGAGCTGTTTTTT. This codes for CASSLGQGIELFF.